These 3 T cell receptor beta chains came from one sample sequenced in a study of blood T cell repertoires in COVID-19. Profiled with immunoSEQ multiplex PCR; TCRdb holds only in-frame clones, not every one. The table records 100,000 or so clones, approximately 86% of them present only once. Sequenced sample: peripheral blood. The receptors originated from a woman aged 45 to 65 with COVID-19, enrolled during active disease.

V and J are TRBV15 and TRBJ2-3; the match to TRBD2 covers 12 bases. Trimming took 0 bases from V and 6 from J; bases not matched to a gene: 4. The CDR3 covers 16 residues. Germline CDR1 reads LNHNV; CDR2 reads YYDKDF (reference sequence). The CDR3 here is CATSRDLTSGGDTQYF. Here the CDR3 DNA reads TGTGCCACCAGCAGAGATCTAACTAGCGGGGGGGATACGCAGTATTTT.

This chain links TRBV28 with TRBJ2-1, with 9 bases fitting TRBD1. The CDR3 spans 16 residues. Germline V gene data show CDR1 as MDHEN and CDR2 as SYDVKM. J gave up 7 bases and V 4 bases, and 11 bases lay outside the gene matches. The CDR3: CASSSRDRVEMNEQFF. In DNA form, the CDR3 reads TGTGCCAGCAGTTCCCGGGACAGGGTTGAGATGAATGAGCAGTTCTTC.

In its sample, this clone was seen a few times. This chain connects TRBV11-3 to TRBJ2-1; 9 bases are shared with TRBD1. CDR3 length equals 14 residues. Germline loops: CDR1 SGHNT, CDR2 YENEEA. V dropped 6 bases and J dropped 4; count of bases not matched to a gene: 4. DNA for the CDR3: TGTGCCAGCAGTACAGGGGGCTCTTACAATGAGCAGTTCTTC. It translates to CASSTGGSYNEQFF.